This T cell receptor beta chain was obtained from a study of T cells in Graves' hyperthyroidism and ophthalmopathy. The overall study: Upon initial diagnosis and before any treatment, peripheral blood was collected.

TCR beta CDR3 regions were amplified from RNA transcripts. TCR CDR3 underwent first-round RT-PCR with the HTBI primer set. TCRdb called the multiplex PCR reads again in MiXCR, with one record for every CDR3 protein. The data contain hundreds of thousands of distinct CDR3 sequences, around a sixth of them singletons. V was trimmed by 0 bases and J by 4 bases, leaving 15 bases between them. The CDR3 contains 16 residues. CDR1 is LGHNA, CDR2 YSLEER, per germline. Graves' hyperthyroidism is called stable when ophthalmopathy does not progress within 18 months. Study conclusions and caveats: Through a model of 13 V-J features, ophthalmopathy was separated from stable hyperthyroidism.

Ten or more counts support this clonotype. The antigen is not known. J is TRBJ1-2 and V is TRBV4-3, with D tentatively TRBD1 (6 bases). This TCR was sampled from a woman between 18 and 30 years old with Graves' hyperthyroidism. What was sequenced was blood. The CDR3 is CASSQDRGAEVYGYTF. DNA for the CDR3: TGCGCCAGCAGCCAAGATCGGGGGGCGGAGGTCTATGGCTACACCTTC.